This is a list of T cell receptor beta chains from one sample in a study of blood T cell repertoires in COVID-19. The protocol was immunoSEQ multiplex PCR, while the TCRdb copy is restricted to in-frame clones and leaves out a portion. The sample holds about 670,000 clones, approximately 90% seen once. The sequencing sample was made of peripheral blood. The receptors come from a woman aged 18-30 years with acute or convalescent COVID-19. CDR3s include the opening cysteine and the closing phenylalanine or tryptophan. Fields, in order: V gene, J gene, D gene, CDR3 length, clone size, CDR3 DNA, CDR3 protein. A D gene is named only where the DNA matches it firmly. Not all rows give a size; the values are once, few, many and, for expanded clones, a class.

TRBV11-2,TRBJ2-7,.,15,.,TGTGCCAGCAGCTTGGGGGGACAGAACTACCACGAGCAGTACTTC,CASSLGGQNYHEQYF
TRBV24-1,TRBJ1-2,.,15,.,TGTGCCACCAGTGATTCGGGGAGGGGGGAATATGGCTACACCTTC,CATSDSGRGEYGYTF
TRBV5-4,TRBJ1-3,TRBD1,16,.,TGTGCCAGCAGCTTGGGGGGACAGGGTGCTGGAAACACCATATATTTT,CASSLGGQGAGNTIYF
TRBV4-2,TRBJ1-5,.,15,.,TGTGCCAGCAGCCAAGATGGGGAGCCTGTTCAGCCCCAGCATTTT,CASSQDGEPVQPQHF
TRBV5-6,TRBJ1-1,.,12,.,TGTGCCAGCAGCTTGGGGCGGGGTGAAGCTTTCTTT,CASSLGRGEAFF
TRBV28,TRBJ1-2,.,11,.,TGTGCCAGCAGTTTCGGGGTGCAGTACACCTTC,CASSFGVQYTF
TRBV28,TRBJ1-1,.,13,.,TGTGCCACCCAATTCCAGGGTAACACTGAAGCTTTCTTT,CATQFQGNTEAFF
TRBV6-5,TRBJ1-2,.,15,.,TGTGCCAGCAGTTACTCAGGCAGGGGACCCTATGGCTACACCTTC,CASSYSGRGPYGYTF
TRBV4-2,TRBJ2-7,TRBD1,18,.,TGTGCCAGCGGCAGAGGGTCTGAGGGGGCCTTGGGGCAATACGAGCAGTACTTC,CASGRGSEGALGQYEQYF
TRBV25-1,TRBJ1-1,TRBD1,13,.,TGTGCCAGCAGATCAGGGGGCCGAGGTGAAGCTTTCTTT,CASRSGGRGEAFF
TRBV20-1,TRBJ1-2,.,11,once,TGCAGTGCTAAGTCAGGCTATGGCTACACCTTC,CSAKSGYGYTF
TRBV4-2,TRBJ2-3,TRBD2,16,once,TGTGCCAGCAGCCAAGAGGATAGCGGGGGGGCGTATACGCAGTATTTT,CASSQEDSGGAYTQYF
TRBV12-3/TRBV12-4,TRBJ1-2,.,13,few,TGTGCCAGCAGTTTAGAGGGAGTCTATGGCTACACCTTC,CASSLEGVYGYTF
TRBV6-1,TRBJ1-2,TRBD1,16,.,TGTGCCAGCAGTGCTTCAGGGGGCGCCCTTATTTCCGGCTACACCTTC,CASSASGGALISGYTF
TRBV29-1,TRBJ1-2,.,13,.,TGCAGCGTTGCCCGGGAGGCTCACTATGGCTACACCTTC,CSVAREAHYGYTF
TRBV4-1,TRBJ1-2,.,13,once,TGCGCCAGCAGGCGGGGTGGAGACTATGGCTACACCTTC,CASRRGGDYGYTF
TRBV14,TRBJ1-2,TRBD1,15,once,TGTGCCAGCAGCCCCTGGACAGGGTCCAACTATGGCTACACCTTC,CASSPWTGSNYGYTF
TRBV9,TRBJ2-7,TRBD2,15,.,TGTGCCAGCAGCGTAGGGCTAGCGGGGGCCTACGAGCAGTACTTC,CASSVGLAGAYEQYF
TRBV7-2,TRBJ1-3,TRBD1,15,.,TGTGCCAGCAGCTTAGACCAGGGGGGACTTGACACCATATATTTT,CASSLDQGGLDTIYF
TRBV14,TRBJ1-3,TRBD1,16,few,TGTGCCAGCAGCCGGAACAGGGGGCATCGTGGAAACACCATATATTTT,CASSRNRGHRGNTIYF
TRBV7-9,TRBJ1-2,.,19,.,TGTGCCAGCAGCTTCCCCTGGAGAGATAATTACAGGGTTAACTATGGCTACACCTTC,CASSFPWRDNYRVNYGYTF
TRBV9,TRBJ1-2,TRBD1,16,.,TGTGCCAGCAGCGTGGAAGGGACAGGGGGAGGTAGCGGCTACACCTTC,CASSVEGTGGGSGYTF
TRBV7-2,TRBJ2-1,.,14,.,TGTGCCAGCAGTTGGCAGGGAACCTACAATGAGCAGTTCTTC,CASSWQGTYNEQFF
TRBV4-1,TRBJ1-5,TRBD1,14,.,TGCGCCAGCAGCCCAGGGACAGGGAATCAGCCCCAGCATTTT,CASSPGTGNQPQHF
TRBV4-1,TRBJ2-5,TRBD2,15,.,TGCGCCAGCAGCCAAGGGGGGGGGACTGGAGAGACCCAGTACTTC,CASSQGGGTGETQYF
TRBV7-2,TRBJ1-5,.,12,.,TGTGCCAGCAGCTCGTTAAATCAGCCCCAGCATTTT,CASSSLNQPQHF
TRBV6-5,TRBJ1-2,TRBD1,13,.,TGTGCCAGCAGAGACGACAGGGGGTATGGCTACACCTTC,CASRDDRGYGYTF
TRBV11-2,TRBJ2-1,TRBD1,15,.,TGTGCCAGCAGCCCACCGGGACAGACGTGGGATGAGCAGTTCTTC,CASSPPGQTWDEQFF
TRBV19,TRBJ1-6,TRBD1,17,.,TGTGCCAGTAGCCAATACTCGGGACAGGGGAATAATTCACCCCTCCACTTT,CASSQYSGQGNNSPLHF
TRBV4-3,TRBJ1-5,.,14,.,TGCGCCAGCAGCCAGCGGTATAGCAATCAGCCCCAGCATTTT,CASSQRYSNQPQHF
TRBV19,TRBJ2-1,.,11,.,TGTGCCAGTGTCGTTGGCCTTGAGCAGTTCTTC,CASVVGLEQFF
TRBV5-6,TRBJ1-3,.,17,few,TGTGCCAGCAGCTTGATCACAGGGACCCACTCTGGAAACACCATATATTTT,CASSLITGTHSGNTIYF
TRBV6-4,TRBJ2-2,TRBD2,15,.,TGTGCCAGCAGCCGGACTAGCGGTAACACCGGGGAGCTGTTTTTT,CASSRTSGNTGELFF
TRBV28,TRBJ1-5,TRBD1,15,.,TGTGCCAGCAGAACCGACAGGGGGAGCAATCAGCCCCAGCATTTT,CASRTDRGSNQPQHF
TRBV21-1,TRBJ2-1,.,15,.,TGTGCCAGCAGCAAAGGGATTGAGCAGGGCAATGAGCAGTTCTTC,CASSKGIEQGNEQFF
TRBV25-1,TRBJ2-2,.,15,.,TGTGCCAGCAGTGATAAACAGGGTTACACCGGGGAGCTGTTTTTT,CASSDKQGYTGELFF
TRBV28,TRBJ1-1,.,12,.,TGTGCCAGCAGTTTGCTGACAGGAGAAGCTTTCTTT,CASSLLTGEAFF
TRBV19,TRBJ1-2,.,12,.,TGTGCCAGTAGTCTAGCCACATATGGCTACACCTTC,CASSLATYGYTF
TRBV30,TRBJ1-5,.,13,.,TGTGCCTGGAGTCCACAGGTCAATCAGCCCCAGCATTTT,CAWSPQVNQPQHF
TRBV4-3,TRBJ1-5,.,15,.,TGCGCCAGCAGCCAAGAAGTCCGGGGTAATCAGCCCCAGCATTTT,CASSQEVRGNQPQHF
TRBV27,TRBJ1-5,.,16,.,TGTGCCAGCAAACTCAATTCAGGCTTGGAGGATCAGCCCCAGCATTTT,CASKLNSGLEDQPQHF
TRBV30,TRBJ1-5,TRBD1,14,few,TGTGCCTGGAGTCTGACAGGGGGCAATCAGCCCCAGCATTTT,CAWSLTGGNQPQHF
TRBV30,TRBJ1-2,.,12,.,TGTGCCTGGACGGGGAGGGGATATGGCTACACCTTC,CAWTGRGYGYTF
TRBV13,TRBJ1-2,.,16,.,TGTGCCAGCAGCTTAGGCCGTAGGGGCCTGAACTATGGCTACACCTTC,CASSLGRRGLNYGYTF
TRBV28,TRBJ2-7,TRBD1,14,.,TGTGCCAGCGTCCGGGACAGGGGCGTCCACGAGCAGTACTTC,CASVRDRGVHEQYF
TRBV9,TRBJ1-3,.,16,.,TGTGCCAGCAGCGTAAGGGGGAGCCTCTCTGGAAACACCATATATTTT,CASSVRGSLSGNTIYF
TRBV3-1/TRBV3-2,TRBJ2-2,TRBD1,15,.,TGTGCCAGCAGCCCCTGGACAGGGGATACGGGGGAGCTGTTTTTT,CASSPWTGDTGELFF
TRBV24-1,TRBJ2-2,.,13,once,TGTGCCACCACCGGGGATTACACCGGGGAGCTGTTTTTT,CATTGDYTGELFF